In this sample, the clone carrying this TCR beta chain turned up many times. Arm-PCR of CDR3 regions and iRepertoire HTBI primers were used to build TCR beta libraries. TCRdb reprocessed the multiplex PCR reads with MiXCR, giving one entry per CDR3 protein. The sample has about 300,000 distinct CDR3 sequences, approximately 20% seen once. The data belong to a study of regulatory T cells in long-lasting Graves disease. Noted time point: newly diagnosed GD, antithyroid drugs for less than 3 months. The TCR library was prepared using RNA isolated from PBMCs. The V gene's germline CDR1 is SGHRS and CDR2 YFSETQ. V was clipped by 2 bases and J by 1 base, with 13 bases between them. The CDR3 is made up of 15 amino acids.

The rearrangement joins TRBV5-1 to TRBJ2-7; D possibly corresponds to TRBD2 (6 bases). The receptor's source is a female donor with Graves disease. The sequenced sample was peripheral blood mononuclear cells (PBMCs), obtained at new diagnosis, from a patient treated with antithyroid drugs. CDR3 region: CASSFQGGSSYEQYF. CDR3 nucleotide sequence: TGCGCCAGCAGCTTCCAGGGAGGCTCTTCCTACGAGCAGTACTTC.